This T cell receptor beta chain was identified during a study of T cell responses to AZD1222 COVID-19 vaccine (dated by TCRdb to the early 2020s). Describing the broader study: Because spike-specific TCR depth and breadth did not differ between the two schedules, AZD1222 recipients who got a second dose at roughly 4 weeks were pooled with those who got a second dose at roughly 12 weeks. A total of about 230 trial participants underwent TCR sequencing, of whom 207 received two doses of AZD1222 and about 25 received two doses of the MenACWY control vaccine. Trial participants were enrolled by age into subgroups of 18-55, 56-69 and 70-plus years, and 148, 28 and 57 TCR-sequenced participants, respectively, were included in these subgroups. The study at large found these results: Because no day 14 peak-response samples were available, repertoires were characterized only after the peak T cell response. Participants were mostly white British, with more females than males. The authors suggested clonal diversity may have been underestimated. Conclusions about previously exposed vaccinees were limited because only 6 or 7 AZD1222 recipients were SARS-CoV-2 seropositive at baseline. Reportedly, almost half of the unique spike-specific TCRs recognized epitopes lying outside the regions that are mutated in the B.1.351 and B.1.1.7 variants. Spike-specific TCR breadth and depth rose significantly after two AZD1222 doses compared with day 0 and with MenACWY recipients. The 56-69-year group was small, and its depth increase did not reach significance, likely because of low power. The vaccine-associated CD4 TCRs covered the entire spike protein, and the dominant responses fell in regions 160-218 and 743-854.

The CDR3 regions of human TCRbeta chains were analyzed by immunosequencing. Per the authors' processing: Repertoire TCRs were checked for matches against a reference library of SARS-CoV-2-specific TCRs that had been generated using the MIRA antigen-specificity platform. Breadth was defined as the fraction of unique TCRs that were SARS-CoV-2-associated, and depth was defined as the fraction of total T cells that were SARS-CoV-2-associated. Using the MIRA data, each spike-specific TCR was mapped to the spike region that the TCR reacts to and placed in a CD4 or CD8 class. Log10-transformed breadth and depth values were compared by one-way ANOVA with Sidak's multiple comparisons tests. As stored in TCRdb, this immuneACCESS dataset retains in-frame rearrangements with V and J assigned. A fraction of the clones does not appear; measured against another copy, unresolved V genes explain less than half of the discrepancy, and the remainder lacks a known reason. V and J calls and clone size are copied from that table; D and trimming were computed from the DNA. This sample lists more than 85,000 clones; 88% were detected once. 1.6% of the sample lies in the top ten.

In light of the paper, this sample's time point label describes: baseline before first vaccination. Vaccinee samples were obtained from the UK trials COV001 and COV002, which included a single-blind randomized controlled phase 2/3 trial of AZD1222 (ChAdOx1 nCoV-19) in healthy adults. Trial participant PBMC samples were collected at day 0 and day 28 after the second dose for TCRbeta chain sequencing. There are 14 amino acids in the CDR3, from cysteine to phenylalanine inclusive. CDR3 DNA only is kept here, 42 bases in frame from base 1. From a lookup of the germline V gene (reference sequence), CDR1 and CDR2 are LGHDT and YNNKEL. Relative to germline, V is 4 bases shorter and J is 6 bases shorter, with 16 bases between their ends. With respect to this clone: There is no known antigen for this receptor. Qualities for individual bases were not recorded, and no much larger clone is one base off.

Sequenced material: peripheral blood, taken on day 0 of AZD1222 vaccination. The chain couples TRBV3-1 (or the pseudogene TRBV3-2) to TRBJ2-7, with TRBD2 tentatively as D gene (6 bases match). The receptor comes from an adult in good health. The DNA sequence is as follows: TGTGCCAGCAGCCGAGAAGGGAGGTCATCCGAGCAGTACTTC. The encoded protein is CASSREGRSSEQYF.